The next 17 T cell receptor beta chains were all read from a single sample in a study of cytomegalovirus exposure and HLA in healthy donors. The PCR made use of 60 Vbeta and 13 Jbeta primers. TCRdb's table, derived via immunoSEQ multiplex PCR, lists solely in-frame clones and lacks some. The sample shows about 110,000 clones, approximately 71% of them seen only once. Sample: PBMCs. Receptor source: a middle-aged man in good health and CMV-seronegative.

This chain uses TRBV5-1 with TRBJ2-7, with 10 bases that match TRBD1. Looked up from germline, CDR1 is SGHRS and CDR2 is YFSETQ. The CDR3 length is 14 residues. J was trimmed by 2 bases and V by 2 bases; bases with no gene match: 1. CDR3 amino acids: CASSFGTGAYEQYF. The CDR3 bases are TGCGCCAGCAGCTTCGGGACAGGGGCCTACGAGCAGTACTTC.

The rearrangement joins TRBV29-1 to TRBJ2-3, with D perhaps TRBD1 (5 bases). Germline V lookup: CDR1 SQVTM, CDR2 ANQGSEA. This CDR3 is 14 amino acids long. V dropped 3 bases and J dropped 0 bases, with 10 bases sitting between them. The CDR3 DNA sequence: TGCAGCGTTGACACCAGGGAAAGCACAGATACGCAGTATTTT. Translation gives CSVDTRESTDTQYF.

The chain uses TRBV5-1 and TRBJ2-5; TRBD2 matches 10 bases. The CDR3 runs to 17 residues. J lost 5 bases, V lost 5 bases, and 15 bases had no gene match. The germline gives CDR1 SGHRS, CDR2 YFSETQ. The CDR3 sequence: CASSTRPTSGAGETQYF. The CDR3 nucleotides are TGCGCCAGCAGTACCCGGCCAACTAGCGGGGCGGGGGAGACCCAGTACTTC.

The V and J genes are TRBV19 and TRBJ1-3; D is uncertain. V was pared by 7 bases and J by 3 bases, with 7 bases between. Germline CDR1 LNHDA, CDR2 SQIVND (reference sequence). The CDR3 totals 12 residues. As DNA, the CDR3 is TGTGCCAGTATGGCGGGTGGAAACACCATATATTTT. It specifies CASMAGGNTIYF.

Only a few counts were recorded for this clone. The chain couples TRBV7-2 to TRBJ1-2, with D possibly TRBD1 on 5 matching bases. The V gene lost 1 base and the J gene lost 3 bases, with 12 bases spanning the gap. The germline V gene encodes CDR1 SGHTA and CDR2 FQGNSA. The CDR3 runs to 15 residues. CDR3 sequence: CASSLEVWGDYGYTF. The CDR3 bases are TGTGCCAGCAGCTTAGAGGTTTGGGGGGACTATGGCTACACCTTC.

This chain joins TRBV9 and TRBJ2-3; tentative D call: TRBD2 (6 bases). Trimming shortened V by 3 bases and J by 5 bases, and 19 bases separated the two germline ends. The V gene's germline CDR1 is SGDLS and CDR2 YYNGEE. CDR3 length equals 16 residues. In DNA, the CDR3 is TGTGCCAGCAGCGCCGGCGGGACCTACCAACTAGATACGCAGTATTTT. It codes for CASSAGGTYQLDTQYF.

The chain uses TRBV6-1 and TRBJ1-1; D remains ambiguous. This CDR3 spans 15 amino acids. V was shortened by 3 bases and J by 0 bases, with 11 bases between the two germline ends. Per the germline V gene, CDR1 is MNHNS and CDR2 is SASEGT. The DNA of the CDR3 is TGTGCCAGCAGTGAGGGCAGGCCTTTGAACACTGAAGCTTTCTTT. Its translation is CASSEGRPLNTEAFF.

The J gene is TRBJ1-5, the V gene TRBV7-2, with a possible D match to TRBD1 (5 bases). Germline lookup yields CDR1 SGHTA and CDR2 FQGNSA. V was clipped by 0 bases and J by 7 bases, with 10 bases between them. This CDR3 contains 14 residues. The CDR3 DNA reads as TGTGCCAGCAGCTTAGCGCTTAGGGGACAGCCCCAGCATTTT. It specifies CASSLALRGQPQHF.

The chain couples TRBV18 to TRBJ2-3, with 15 bases aligning to TRBD2. CDR1 and CDR2 from the germline V gene are KGHSH and LQKENI. The junction had 8 bases not matched to a gene; V was cut back by 6 bases and J by 1 base. The CDR3 contains 18 residues. In DNA, the CDR3 is TGTGCCAGCTCGTACGGACTAGCGGGGGGGCCGGGCACAGATACGCAGTATTTT. It is translated as CASSYGLAGGPGTDTQYF. The variable domain in full, with the rest retrieved from reference TRBV18 and TRBJ2-3, is NAGVMQNPRHLVRRRGQEARLRCSPMKGHSHVYWYRQLPEEGLKFMVYLQKENIIDESGMPKERFSAEFPKEGPSILRIQQVVRGDSAAYFCASSYGLAGGPGTDTQYFGPGTRLTVL.

The CDR3 coding sequence is TGTGCCAGCAGACTAGCGGGGGAGGATACGCAGTATTTT. Translated, it gives CASRLAGEDTQYF. The chain links TRBV27 to TRBJ2-3; 11 nucleotides agree with TRBD2. V dropped 6 bases and J dropped 6; count of bases not matched to a gene: 2. CDR3 length equals 13 residues. Germline CDR1 and CDR2: MNHEY and SMNVEV (reference sequence).

The chain carries TRBV6-6 and TRBJ2-1; D is undetermined. Germline CDR1 is MNHNY and CDR2 is SVGAGI (reference sequence). The CDR3 has 16 amino acids. With 6 bases removed from V and 5 bases from J, the gap between germline ends came to 20 bases. The CDR3 DNA follows: TGTGCCAGCAGCAGACCTCGATTAACAGAAAACAATGAGCAGTTCTTC. This translates into CASSRPRLTENNEQFF.

For the CDR3, the DNA is TGTGCCAGCAGTGCGAGCAGGCTAAACACTGAAGCTTTCTTT. Translated, it gives CASSASRLNTEAFF. The rearrangement joins TRBV2 to TRBJ1-1; D is undetermined. The germline gives CDR1 SNHLY, CDR2 FYNNEI. V lost 4 bases to trimming and J lost 2 bases, with 11 bases between them. The CDR3 extends over 14 amino acids.

The rearrangement uses TRBV5-7 and TRBJ2-5, with 7 bases matching TRBD1. TRBV5-7 is filed as an ORF, its function uncertain. After removal of 3 bases from V and 0 bases from J, the junction contained 11 bases not matched to a gene. There are 17 residues in the CDR3. The CDR3 is CASSSSSGTVYQETQYF. CDR3 in DNA: TGTGCCAGCAGCTCATCGTCCGGGACAGTGTACCAAGAGACCCAGTACTTC.

The chain has TRBV5-1 and TRBJ2-3, with D possibly being TRBD1 (5 bases). The CDR3 extends over 17 amino acids. Germline CDR1 SGHRS, CDR2 YFSETQ. Trimming left V 3 bases short and J 0 bases short, with 17 bases between. The CDR3 nucleotides read TGCGCCAGCAGCTGGGGCGGTGGCGACCGTAGCACAGATACGCAGTATTTT. It codes for CASSWGGGDRSTDTQYF.

V is TRBV9 and J is TRBJ2-5; 11 bases are a match to TRBD2. CDR3 length: 17 residues. The V gene's germline CDR1 is SGDLS and CDR2 YYNGEE. J lost 5 bases, V lost 0 bases, and 9 bases had no gene match. CDR3 sequence (DNA): TGTGCCAGCAGCGTAGATGGGGCTAGCGGGGGGTGGGAGACCCAGTACTTC. Protein product: CASSVDGASGGWETQYF.

The chain links TRBV7-2 to TRBJ2-5; 10 nucleotides agree with TRBD2. The CDR3 contains 16 residues. Losses at the gene ends were 1 base for V and 1 base for J; bases not matched to a gene: 3. From germline, CDR1 is SGHTA and CDR2 FQGNSA. The CDR3 coding sequence is TGTGCCAGCAGCTTAGGACTAGCGGGTTTCCAAGAGACCCAGTACTTC. This sequence encodes CASSLGLAGFQETQYF.

This chain joins TRBV6-1 and TRBJ1-2; the match to TRBD1 covers 7 bases. The CDR3 runs 12 residues. From germline, CDR1 is MNHNS and CDR2 SASEGT. V lost 10 bases to trimming and J lost 10 bases; unmatched junction nucleotides: 12. CDR3 sequence (DNA): TGTGCCATTACAGGGGTCGCGAACATCTACACCTTC. It codes for CAITGVANIYTF.